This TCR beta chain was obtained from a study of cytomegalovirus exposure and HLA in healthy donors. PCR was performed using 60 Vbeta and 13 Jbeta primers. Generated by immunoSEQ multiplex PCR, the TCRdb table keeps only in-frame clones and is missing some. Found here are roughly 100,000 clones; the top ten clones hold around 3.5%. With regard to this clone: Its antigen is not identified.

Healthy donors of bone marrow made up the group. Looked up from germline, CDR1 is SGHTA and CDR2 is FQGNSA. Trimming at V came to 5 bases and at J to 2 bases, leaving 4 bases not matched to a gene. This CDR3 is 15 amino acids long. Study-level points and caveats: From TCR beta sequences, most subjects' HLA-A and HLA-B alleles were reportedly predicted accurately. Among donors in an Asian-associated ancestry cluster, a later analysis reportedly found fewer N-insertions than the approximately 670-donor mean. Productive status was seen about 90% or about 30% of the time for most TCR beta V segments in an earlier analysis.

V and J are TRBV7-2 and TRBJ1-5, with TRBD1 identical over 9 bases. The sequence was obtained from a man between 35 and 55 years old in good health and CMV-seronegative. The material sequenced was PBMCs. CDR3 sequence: CASSPRTGGNQPQHF. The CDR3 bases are TGTGCCAGCAGCCCCCGGACAGGGGGCAATCAGCCCCAGCATTTT.